The next 18 T cell receptor beta chains were all read from a single sample in a study of T cell clonality in common variable immunodeficiency (dated by TCRdb to the mid-2010s). Receptor libraries were prepared by the immunoSEQ multiplex PCR assay. As stored in TCRdb, this immuneACCESS dataset retains in-frame rearrangements with V and J assigned. A fraction of the clones does not appear; measured against another copy, unresolved V genes explain less than half of the discrepancy, and the remainder lacks a known reason. This sample shows under 65,000 clones, and none of them turns up only once. Over 0.8% of the sample comes from the top ten. The sequencing sample was made of peripheral blood mononuclear cells. The receptors derive from a person aged 18 to 69 in good health.

This clone was seen many times. The read ends 3 residues before the CDR3 terminus; that terminus is restored from the germline J gene. V and J are TRBV6-4 and TRBJ2-3; 12 bases are shared with TRBD2. After removal of 7 bases from V and 2 bases from J, the junction contained 4 bases not matched to a gene. Germline V gene lookup returns CDR1 MRHNA and CDR2 SNTAGT. The CDR3 has 15 amino acids. CDR3 region: CASTRLAGVTDTQYF. The covered CDR3 bases are TGTGCCAGCACTCGACTAGCGGGGGTCACAGATACG.

In its sample, this clone was seen many times. CDR3 DNA (partial): TGTGCCAGCAGTGCTTTGAGCGGGACCACAGATACG. Encoded protein: CASSALSGTTDT. The whole CDR3 is CASSALSGTTDTQYF. The V gene is TRBV6-1, the J gene TRBJ2-3, with 7 nucleotides matching TRBD2. The CDR3 is cut off 3 residues early in the read; its end comes from the germline J gene. Trimming took 4 bases from V and 2 from J; bases not matched to a gene: 6. This CDR3 is built from 15 residues. Germline-derived CDR1 and CDR2 are MNHNS and SASEGT.

This clone was picked up many times. The read is 3 residues too short to cover the CDR3 end, so that end is filled in from the germline J gene. The rearrangement uses TRBV18 and TRBJ1-2; 11 nucleotides match TRBD1. The germline gives CDR1 KGHSH, CDR2 LQKENI. Losses at the gene ends were 0 bases for V and 0 bases for J; bases not matched to a gene: 0. The CDR3 has 16 amino acids. CDR3 residues: CASSPPGQGANYGYTF. The DNA read from the CDR3 is TGTGCCAGCTCACCACCGGGACAGGGGGCTAACTATGGC.

There are many counts of this clone. The read falls 3 residues short of the CDR3 end, and the missing part is taken from the germline J gene. The chain joins TRBV5-1 to TRBJ2-5, with 7 bases matching TRBD1. The junction had 4 bases not matched to a gene; V was cut back by 0 bases and J by 5 bases. This CDR3 comprises 14 residues. CDR1 and CDR2 from the germline V gene are SGHRS and YFSETQ. The CDR3 loop reads CASSLEGAGETQYF. The part of the CDR3 DNA that was read is TGCGCCAGCAGCTTGGAGGGGGCCGGGGAGACC.

This clone was recorded at least ten times. CDR3 protein: CASSLGFGSGYTF. The covered CDR3 bases are TGTGCCAGCAGCTTGGGGTTCGGGTCTGGC. This chain joins TRBV5-4 and TRBJ1-2; D is ambiguous. The read terminates 3 residues before the CDR3 end, so the remaining end is supplied by the germline J gene. Per the germline V gene, CDR1 is SGHNT and CDR2 is YYREEE (reference sequence). The CDR3 is 13 residues long. The V and J ends lost 0 bases and 7 bases respectively, with 10 bases between them.

This clone was counted at least ten times. Read coverage stops 3 residues before the CDR3 terminus; the germline J gene supplies the remainder. The rearrangement links TRBV7-8 to TRBJ2-1; D may be TRBD2 (6 bases). The CDR3 loop spans 13 amino acids. The ends were cut back, 0 bases at V and 6 bases at J, with 6 bases in the middle. Germline CDR1 and CDR2: SGHVS and FQNEAQ. The CDR3 is CASSLAGGNEQFF. The sequenced CDR3 bases are TGTGCCAGCAGCTTAGCCGGGGGCAATGAG.

This clone showed up many times. The CDR3 end falls 3 residues outside the read, so it is completed with the germline J gene. The chain combines TRBV20-1 with TRBJ1-5, with 7 bases fitting TRBD1. The CDR3 sequence is 16 residues long. Germline CDR1 reads DFQATT; CDR2 reads SNEGSKA (reference sequence). Trimming at V came to 4 bases and at J to 4 bases, leaving 13 bases not matched to a gene. Incomplete CDR3 DNA: TGCAGTGCTATCCATCCCTCTGCCAGGGGGAATCAGCCC. This sequence encodes CSAIHPSARGNQP. The complete CDR3 reads CSAIHPSARGNQPQHF.

This clone was seen ten or more times. The CDR3 end lies 3 residues beyond the end of the read and is filled in from the germline J gene. The chain employs TRBV20-1 and TRBJ1-1; 8 bases match TRBD1. CDR3 length: 15 amino acids. The V gene end was trimmed by 3 bases and the J gene end by 0 bases; junction bases not matched to a gene: 6. Per the germline V gene, CDR1 is DFQATT and CDR2 is SNEGSKA (reference sequence). CDR3 DNA (partial): TGCAGTGCTAGGCAGACAGGGGTGATGAACACTGAA. It codes for CSARQTGVMNTE. In full, the CDR3 is CSARQTGVMNTEAFF.

This clone came up many times. The read ends 3 residues early relative to the CDR3; the germline J gene fills the gap. The rearrangement links TRBV11-2 to TRBJ2-1, with 8 bases aligning to TRBD2. The ends lost 1 base at V and 8 bases at J; junction bases unmatched: 7. This CDR3 has 15 residues. The germline gives CDR1 SGHAT, CDR2 FQNNGV. Partial CDR3 DNA: TGTGCCAGCAGCTTAGTAGCGGGATGGGGCGATGAG. Translation gives CASSLVAGWGDE. The full CDR3 reads CASSLVAGWGDEQFF. Drawing the rest from reference TRBV11-2 and TRBJ2-1, the complete variable domain is EAGVAQSPRYKIIEKRQSVAFWCNPISGHATLYWYQQILGQGPKLLIQFQNNGVVDDSQLPKDRFSAERLKGVDSTLKIQPAKLEDSAVYLCASSLVAGWGDEQFFGPGTRLTVL.

This clone was counted at least ten times. The sequenced fragment ends 3 residues before the CDR3 boundary, so the rest is inferred from the germline J gene. The chain uses TRBV30 and TRBJ2-7, with 7 bases matching TRBD2. The CDR3 sequence is 14 residues long. Losses at the gene ends were 4 bases for V and 1 base for J; bases not matched to a gene: 7. Germline V lookup: CDR1 GTSNPN, CDR2 SVGIG (reference sequence). The covered CDR3 bases are TGTGCCTGGACTCGACTAGCAGAATCCTACGAG. Translating gives CAWTRLAESYE. The full CDR3 protein reads CAWTRLAESYEQYF.

At least ten counts were recorded for this clone. The read ends 3 residues before the CDR3 terminus; that terminus is restored from the germline J gene. The chain recombines TRBV13 with TRBJ2-3, with 8 bases identical to TRBD1. CDR3 size: 16 residues. Germline V gene data show CDR1 as PRHDT and CDR2 as FYEKMQ (reference sequence). The trim removed 6 bases at V and 0 bases at J, leaving 8 bases unmatched. CDR3 bases read: TGTGCCAGCAGTCCGACTCAGGGGGCTAGCACAGATACG. It codes for CASSPTQGASTDT. The whole CDR3 protein reads CASSPTQGASTDTQYF.

The sample holds many counts of this clone. Read coverage stops 3 residues before the CDR3 terminus; the germline J gene supplies the remainder. The V gene is TRBV19, the J gene TRBJ2-3, with 11 bases fitting TRBD1. In germline, CDR1 is LNHDA, CDR2 SQIVND (reference sequence). V lost 3 bases, J lost 5 bases, and 4 bases stayed unmatched. The CDR3 extends over 15 amino acids. Incomplete CDR3 DNA: TGTGCCAGTAGTATCCGGGACAGGGGGGTAGATACG. This translates into CASSIRDRGVDT. The whole CDR3 is CASSIRDRGVDTQYF.

This clone was seen repeatedly, ten times or more. The DNA ends 3 residues before the CDR3 does, and the rest of the CDR3 is filled in from the germline J gene. The V and J genes are TRBV5-1 and TRBJ2-5; TRBD1 aligns across 10 bases. After removal of 4 bases from V and 5 bases from J, the junction contained 11 bases not matched to a gene. The CDR3 runs to 16 residues. Germline assignment: CDR1 SGHRS and CDR2 YFSETQ. The CDR3: CASSPGRTGGSETQYF. CDR3 DNA (partial): TGCGCCAGCAGCCCGGGCCGGACAGGGGGTTCGGAGACC. Together with reference TRBV5-1 and TRBJ2-5, the CDR3 gives the full variable domain: KAGVTQTPRYLIKTRGQQVTLSCSPISGHRSVSWYQQTPGQGLQFLFEYFSETQRNKGNFPGRFSGRQFSNSRSEMNVSTLELGDSALYLCASSPGRTGGSETQYFGPGTRLLVL.

This clone was counted at least ten times. Read data end 3 residues before the CDR3 end; the end is taken from the germline J gene. The chain uses TRBV4-1 and TRBJ2-6; maybe TRBD2 (5 bases). This CDR3 comprises 18 residues. Germline V gene sequence: CDR1 MGHRA, CDR2 YSYEKL. V was pared by 0 bases and J by 2 bases, with 14 bases between. CDR3 in amino acids: CASSQDVGSGAGANVLTF. The CDR3 DNA, read in part, is TGCGCCAGCAGCCAAGATGTCGGGTCCGGGGCTGGGGCCAACGTC.

At least ten counts were recorded for this clone. Sequencing ends 3 residues short of the CDR3 end; the germline J gene provides the rest. The chain is built from TRBV20-1 and TRBJ2-4; 9 nucleotides match TRBD2. The germline V gene has CDR1 DFQATT and CDR2 SNEGSKA (reference sequence). This CDR3 region has 15 residues. V gave up 5 bases and J gave up 1 base; unmatched junction bases: 6. The DNA read from the CDR3 is TGCAGTGCTCAGATTCTAGCGGGGGCCAAAAACATT. It encodes CSAQILAGAKNI. The CDR3 in its entirety is CSAQILAGAKNIQYF.

This clone was counted ten times or more. The read comes to an end 3 residues before the CDR3 does, leaving the germline J gene to fill in the end. The chain recombines TRBV30 with TRBJ1-3; D is uncertain. Germline V gene lookup returns CDR1 GTSNPN and CDR2 SVGIG (reference sequence). This CDR3 region has 12 residues. V was shortened by 2 bases and J by 2 bases, with 4 bases between the two germline ends. The CDR3 loop is CAWSPAGNTIYF. Incomplete CDR3 DNA: TGTGCCTGGAGTCCGGCTGGAAACACC.

There are many counts of this clone. The CDR3 end lies 3 residues beyond the end of the read and is filled in from the germline J gene. The genes are TRBV6-1 and TRBJ2-6, with D unclear. Germline V lookup: CDR1 MNHNS, CDR2 SASEGT. The V end was cut by 1 base, the J end by 3 bases, with 7 bases between. The CDR3 length is 15 residues. CDR3 protein: CASSEVGGGANVLTF. The DNA read from the CDR3 is TGTGCCAGCAGTGAAGTCGGCGGTGGGGCCAACGTC.

This clone came up many times. This CDR3 is CASSLEGQGPDTQYF. The DNA read from the CDR3 is TGCGCCAGCAGCTTGGAAGGACAGGGGCCAGATACG. The chain employs TRBV5-1 and TRBJ2-3; the match to TRBD1 covers 9 bases. The CDR3 is cut off 3 residues early in the read; its end comes from the germline J gene. V lost 0 bases to trimming and J lost 4 bases; unmatched junction nucleotides: 3. The germline gives CDR1 SGHRS, CDR2 YFSETQ. This CDR3 spans 15 amino acids.